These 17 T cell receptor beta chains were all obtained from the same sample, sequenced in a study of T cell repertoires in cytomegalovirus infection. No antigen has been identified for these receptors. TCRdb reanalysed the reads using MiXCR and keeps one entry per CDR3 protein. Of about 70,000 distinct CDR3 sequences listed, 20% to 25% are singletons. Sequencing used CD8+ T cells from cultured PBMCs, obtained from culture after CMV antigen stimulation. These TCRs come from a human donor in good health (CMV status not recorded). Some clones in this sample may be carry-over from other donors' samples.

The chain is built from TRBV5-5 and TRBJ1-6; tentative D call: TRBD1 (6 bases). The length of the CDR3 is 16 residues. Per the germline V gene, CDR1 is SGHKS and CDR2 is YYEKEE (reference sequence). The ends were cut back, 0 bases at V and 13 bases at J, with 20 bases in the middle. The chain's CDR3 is CASSLDSAGDYGPLHF. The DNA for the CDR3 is TGTGCCAGCAGCTTGGACTCGGCAGGGGATTATGGGCCCCTCCACTTT.

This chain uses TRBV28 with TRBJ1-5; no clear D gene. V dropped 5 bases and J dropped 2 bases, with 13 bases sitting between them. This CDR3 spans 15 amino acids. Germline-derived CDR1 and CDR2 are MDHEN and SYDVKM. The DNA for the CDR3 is TGTGCCAGCAGTCCGCCGGCCCAGGGCAATCAGCCCCAGCATTTT. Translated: CASSPPAQGNQPQHF.

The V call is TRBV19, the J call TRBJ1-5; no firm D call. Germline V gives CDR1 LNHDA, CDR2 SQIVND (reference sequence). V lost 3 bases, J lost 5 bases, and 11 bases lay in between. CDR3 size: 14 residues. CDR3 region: CASSIYGSDQPQHF. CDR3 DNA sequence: TGTGCCAGTAGTATCTACGGGAGCGATCAGCCCCAGCATTTT.

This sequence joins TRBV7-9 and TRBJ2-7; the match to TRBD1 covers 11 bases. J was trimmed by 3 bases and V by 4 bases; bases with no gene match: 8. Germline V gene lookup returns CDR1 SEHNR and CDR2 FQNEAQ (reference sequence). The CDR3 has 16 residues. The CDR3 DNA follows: TGTGCCAGCAGCTCCCCGGACAGGGGGCTCGGCTACGAGCAGTACTTC. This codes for CASSSPDRGLGYEQYF.

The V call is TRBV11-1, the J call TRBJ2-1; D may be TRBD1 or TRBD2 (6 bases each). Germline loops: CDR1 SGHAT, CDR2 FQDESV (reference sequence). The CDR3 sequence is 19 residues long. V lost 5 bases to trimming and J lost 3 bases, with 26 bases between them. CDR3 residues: CASSPFPDRTSGGYNEQFF. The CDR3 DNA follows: TGTGCCAGCAGCCCCTTTCCTGACAGGACCTCCGGGGGCTACAATGAGCAGTTCTTC.

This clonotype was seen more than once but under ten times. In DNA form, the CDR3 reads TGTGCCAGCAGTTACGCTCCCTTTAGAGAGGTCCCAATTTACAATGAGCAGTTCTTC. Its translation is CASSYAPFREVPIYNEQFF. The chain has TRBV6-6 and TRBJ2-1; no clear D gene. The CDR3 is 19 residues long. The ends were cut back, 2 bases at V and 4 bases at J, with 24 bases in the middle. The germline V gene has CDR1 MNHNY and CDR2 SVGAGI (reference sequence).

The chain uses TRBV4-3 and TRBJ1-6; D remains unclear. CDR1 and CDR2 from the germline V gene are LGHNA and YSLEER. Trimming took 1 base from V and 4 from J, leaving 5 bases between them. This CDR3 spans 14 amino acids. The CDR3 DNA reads TGCGCCAGCAGCCAAGGGGGATATAATTCACCCCTCCACTTT. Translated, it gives CASSQGGYNSPLHF.

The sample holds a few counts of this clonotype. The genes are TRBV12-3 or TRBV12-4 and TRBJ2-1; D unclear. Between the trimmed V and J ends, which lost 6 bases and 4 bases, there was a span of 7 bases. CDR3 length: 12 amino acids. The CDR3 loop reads CASSPAYNEQFF. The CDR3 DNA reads TGTGCCAGCAGCCCAGCTTACAATGAGCAGTTCTTC.

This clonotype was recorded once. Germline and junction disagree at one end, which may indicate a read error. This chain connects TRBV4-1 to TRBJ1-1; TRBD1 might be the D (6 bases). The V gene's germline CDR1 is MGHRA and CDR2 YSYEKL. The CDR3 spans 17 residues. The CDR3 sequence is CASSSLTGSPLNTDAFF. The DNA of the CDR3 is TGCGCCAGCAGCAGTTTGACAGGATCTCCTTTAAACACTGACGCTTTCTTT.

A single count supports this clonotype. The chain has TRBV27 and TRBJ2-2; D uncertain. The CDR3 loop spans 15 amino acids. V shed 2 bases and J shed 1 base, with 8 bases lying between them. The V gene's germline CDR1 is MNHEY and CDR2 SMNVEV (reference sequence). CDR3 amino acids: CASSLRAKNTGELFF. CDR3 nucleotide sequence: TGTGCCAGCAGTTTACGCGCCAAGAACACCGGGGAGCTGTTTTTT.

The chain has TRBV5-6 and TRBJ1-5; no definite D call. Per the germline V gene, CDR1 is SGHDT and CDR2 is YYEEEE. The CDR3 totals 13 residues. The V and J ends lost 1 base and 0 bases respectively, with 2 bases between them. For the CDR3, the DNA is TGTGCCAGCAGCTTGACTAGCAATCAGCCCCAGCATTTT. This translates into CASSLTSNQPQHF.

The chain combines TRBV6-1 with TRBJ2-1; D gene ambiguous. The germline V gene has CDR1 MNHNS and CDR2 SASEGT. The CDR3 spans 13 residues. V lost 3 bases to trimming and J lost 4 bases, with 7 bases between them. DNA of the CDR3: TGTGCCAGCAGTGATTACCTTTACAATGAGCAGTTCTTC. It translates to CASSDYLYNEQFF.

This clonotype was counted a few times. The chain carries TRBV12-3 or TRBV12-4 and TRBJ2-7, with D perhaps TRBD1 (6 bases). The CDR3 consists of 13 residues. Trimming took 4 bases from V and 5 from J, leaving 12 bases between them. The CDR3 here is CASSSRGVDEQYF. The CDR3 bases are TGTGCCAGCAGTTCCAGGGGCGTGGACGAGCAGTACTTC.

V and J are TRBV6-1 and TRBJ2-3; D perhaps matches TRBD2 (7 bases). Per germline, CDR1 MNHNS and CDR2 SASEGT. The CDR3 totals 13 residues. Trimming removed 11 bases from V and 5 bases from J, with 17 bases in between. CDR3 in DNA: TGTGCCTCCTGGGGGGGGGCAAGAGATACGCAGTATTTT. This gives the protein CASWGGARDTQYF.

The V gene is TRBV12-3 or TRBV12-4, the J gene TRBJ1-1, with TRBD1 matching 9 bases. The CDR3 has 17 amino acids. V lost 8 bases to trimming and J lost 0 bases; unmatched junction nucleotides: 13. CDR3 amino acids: CASPPSGQGTMNTEAFF. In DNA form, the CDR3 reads TGTGCCAGCCCGCCCTCGGGACAGGGCACTATGAACACTGAAGCTTTCTTT.

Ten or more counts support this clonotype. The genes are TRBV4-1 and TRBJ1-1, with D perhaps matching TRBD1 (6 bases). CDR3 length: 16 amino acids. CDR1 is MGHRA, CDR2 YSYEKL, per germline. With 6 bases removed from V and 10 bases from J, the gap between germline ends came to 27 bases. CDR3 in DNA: TGCGCCAGCAGGAAAAACAGGGTCACTATCGGGAAGGGAGCTTTCTTT. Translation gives CASRKNRVTIGKGAFF.

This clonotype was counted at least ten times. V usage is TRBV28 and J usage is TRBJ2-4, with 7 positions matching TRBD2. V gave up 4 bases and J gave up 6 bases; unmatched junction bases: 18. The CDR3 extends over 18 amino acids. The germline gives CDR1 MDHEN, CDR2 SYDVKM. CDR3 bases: TGTGCCAGCAGTTCCTCAGACTACGAGCGGGGTGACATAAACATTCAGTACTTC. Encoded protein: CASSSSDYERGDINIQYF.